This TCR beta chain was captured by sequencing in a study of Ad26.COV2.S vaccination and SARS-CoV-2 variants. TCRdb's copy holds only in-frame clones and misses some; the assay was immunoSEQ multiplex PCR. The sample lists about 680,000 clones, roughly 90% occurring once. Treatment indicated: about 20 received Ad26.COV2.S at low or high dose, single or two shots; 5 received placebo; per-sample allocation not given. It was on day 63 after the first vaccine or placebo injection that samples were taken. CDR3 length: 13 amino acids. Trimming stripped 7 bases from V and 4 bases from J, with 13 bases between. Points from the study as a whole: Vaccine recipients had higher spike-specific TCR breadth than placebo recipients. The analyses of TCR breadth and depth may have understated the size of total T cell responses.

Details on this clone: Its antigen remains unidentified.

The specimen comprised peripheral blood, sampled in a trial of Ad26.COV2.S vaccine versus placebo. The rearrangement links TRBV12-3 or TRBV12-4 to TRBJ1-2; tentative D call: TRBD1 (5 bases). The sequence derives from a person aged 18 to 65 who received the Ad26.COV2.S COVID-19 vaccine or a placebo. The DNA for the CDR3 is TGTGCCAGCACCCGCGGGGGGAGCTATGGCTACACCTTC. It codes for CASTRGGSYGYTF.